The clone carrying this TCR beta chain was seen a few times. The antigen remains undetermined. Next came a second PCR, run for about 7 to 12 cycles, which used a sample-barcoded 5' primer along with a J-beta primer mix. Each cDNA molecule was tagged by a template-switch adaptor with 12 random nucleotides. TCRdb passed the 5' RACE reads through MiXCR, listing each CDR3 protein once. The table shows fewer than 800,000 distinct CDR3 sequences, with approximately 25% occurring only once. The CDR3 is 13 residues long. Germline CDR1 and CDR2: MNHNS and SASEGT. Trimming cost V 4 bases and J 1 base, with 8 bases left between them. The data belong to a study of blood T cells in healthy people across ages. Study-level background: Template switching picked up about one barcoded beta molecule for each two T cells. Study-level points and caveats: Donor CMV infection status was unknown, possibly confounding age-related changes in expanded clonotypes.

The data also belong to a second study, concerning T cells of mothers and their children. Turning to that study: A few healthy Caucasian mothers served as donors, and their six children did as well.

The sample taken for sequencing was blood. J is TRBJ2-7 and V is TRBV6-1; TRBD1 might be the D (5 bases). This TCR was sampled from a boy younger than 18 in good health. CDR3 sequence (DNA): TGTGCCAGCAGTGTACAGGAGTCCTACGAGCAGTACTTC. Its protein is CASSVQESYEQYF.